This TCR beta chain was recorded in a study of radiotherapy plus CTLA-4 blockade in lung cancer. With 6 bases clipped from V and 2 bases from J, the junction kept 5 bases outside the gene matches. The CDR3 spans 15 residues. From germline, CDR1 is MNHEY and CDR2 SVGAGI. Some clones are missing from TCRdb's copy, which holds only in-frame ones; the method was immunoSEQ multiplex PCR. The repertoire has 80,000 to 95,000 clones, roughly four fifths of them found once; the top ten carry around 25%. The rearrangement uses TRBV6-5 and TRBJ2-1; the match to TRBD2 covers 9 bases. The sequencing here drew on peripheral blood, taken from a patient treated with radiotherapy plus ipilimumab. This clonotype was obtained from a human donor with non-small cell lung cancer that progressed on radiotherapy plus ipilimumab. CDR3 protein: CASRIAGEAYNEQFF. CDR3 nucleotide sequence: TGTGCCAGCAGAATAGCGGGAGAGGCCTACAATGAGCAGTTCTTC.